Sequencing of this TCR beta chain was carried out in a study of CD8+ T cells in alopecia areata (dated by TCRdb to the late 2010s). As for the study more broadly: The treated patients, all with moderate-to-severe alopecia areata, were enrolled in an open-label pilot trial of oral tofacitinib given at 5 to 10 mg twice daily. Tofacitinib was administered for 6 to 18 months, and 6 months of follow-up off drug were then conducted to assess delayed response and recurrence. High-throughput TCRbeta sequencing was used to examine T cell clonal expansion in alopecia areata in both the C3H/HeJ mouse model and human patients. In humans, TCRbeta sequencing was performed on scalp tissue and on sorted CD4+ and CD8+ peripheral blood T cells from healthy controls and from patients with patchy or totalis/universalis alopecia areata. Patients on tofacitinib were biopsied at baseline and after 4 and 24 weeks of treatment, and several of the patients also had a later scalp biopsy. Scalp clonality was compared across normal scalp (n=4), patchy alopecia areata scalp (n=8), and alopecia totalis/universalis scalp (n=8). RNA was extracted with the PAXgene miRNA kit for fixed scalp, the miRNeasy kit for PBMCs, and the RNeasy kit for mouse skin. Amplification of TCRbeta CDR3 regions was done by immunoSEQ multiplex PCR using 35 Vbeta forward primers and 13 Jbeta reverse primers.

For this clone: It lacks a known antigen. Base qualities are not at hand, and no much larger clone is one base apart.

Study-level results and caveats: Higher clonality and more expanded CD8+ clones were observed in lesional scalp than in normal scalp, particularly in alopecia totalis/universalis, a finding suggestive of antigenic drive. Scalp TCR repertoire analysis is complicated because resident alphabeta T cells in normal human skin are also sequenced, whereas mouse skin is dominated by gammadelta T cells. TCR sequences shared between patients were less clear than in mice, possibly partly because of HLA diversity in the patient population.

The CDR3 runs 12 residues from the cysteine to the phenylalanine. Only CDR3 DNA remains: 36 bases, in frame from the first base. V is shortened by 10 bases, J by 5 bases, and the region joining them spans 14 bases. From the germline V gene, CDR1 is MGHDK and CDR2 is SYGVNS. Library creation used the immunoSEQ multiplex PCR assay. RNA was extracted from all samples and reverse transcribed into cDNA, which served as template for TCR sequencing. SuperScript III was used to make first-strand cDNA, primed with a 2:1 mix of oligo-dT and random hexamers. A synthetic immune receptor repertoire was used to assess amplification bias, and residual bias was removed computationally. In the paper's pipeline: After raw reads were preprocessed to remove errors, the CDR3 was defined following IMGT conventions as running from the conserved cysteine to phenylalanine. Clonality was computed by normalizing Shannon entropy by log2 of the number of productive unique TCRs and subtracting the result from 1. Scalp TCRbeta sequences were cross-referenced with sorted blood CD4 and CD8 repertoires so that the CD4 or CD8 identity of scalp clones could be inferred. Imported from immuneACCESS, the table was reduced by TCRdb to in-frame sequences with V and J called. These copies leave out some clones; in studies compared against another copy, an unresolved V gene accounts for under half, and the cause of the remainder is not known. That table supplies the V and J calls and clone size; D and trimming were determined from the DNA. The sample yields tens of thousands of clones; 60% were counted once. Of the sample, about 15% falls within the top ten clones.

Per the publication, the time point label means: baseline before oral tofacitinib. Lesional scalp punch biopsies and peripheral blood were obtained from alopecia areata patients. After PBMCs were isolated by density centrifugation and stained for CD3, CD4 and CD8, a FACSAria was used to sort CD4+ and CD8+ T cells. This sequence was found in a human donor with alopecia areata. The V gene is TRBV25-1 and the J gene is TRBJ2-5, with TRBD1 perhaps the D gene, on 6 matching bases. The source was CD8+ T cells sorted from blood, collected at week 0. CDR3 reads: CAIMAGDETQYF. The nucleotide sequence reads TGTGCCATCATGGCAGGGGACGAGACCCAGTACTTC.